What follows is one T cell receptor (beta chain) and its context. Its specificity is not known. The record originates from a study of OX40 agonist ivuxolimab in advanced cancers. About the research overall: Males comprised 75% to 90% of the group, whose mean age was about 62 years (range roughly 23 to 90). General observations from the study: Averaging showed that CD8+ T cells had more expanded clones than CD4+ did. Certain nonresponders additionally had low normalized T-cell clonal expansion. Clonal expansion was seen in CD4+ and CD8+ blood T cells by week 6 at 0.1 to 3.0 mg/kg.

Method: immunoSEQ multiplex PCR; TCRdb's copy keeps in-frame clones and lacks some. Among about 46,000 clones listed, about nine tenths were seen once. Germline values: CDR1 LGHNA, CDR2 YSLEER. The ends lost 2 bases at V and 5 bases at J; junction bases unmatched: 9. The CDR3 is made up of 16 amino acids. The clonotype was recovered from an adult with an advanced solid tumor such as melanoma, head and neck, liver or kidney cancer. The genes are TRBV4-3 and TRBJ2-1; 7 nucleotides align to TRBD2. The sequences come from CD4+ or CD8+ T cells sorted from blood, collected in a trial of the OX40 agonist ivuxolimab. The CDR3 loop reads CASSQRRRGGNNEQFF. The CDR3 nucleotides read TGCGCCAGCAGCCAACGCAGGCGGGGAGGGAACAATGAGCAGTTCTTC.